This TCR beta chain was obtained from a study of T cell repertoires in cytomegalovirus infection. This clonotype appeared many times. TCRdb re-derived calls from the reads in MiXCR, one entry per CDR3 protein. The profile shows approximately 250,000 distinct CDR3 sequences, roughly 6.5% of them singletons. Deletions cut 11 bases from V and 6 bases from J, with 17 bases between. Looked up from germline, CDR1 is SGHVT and CDR2 is SQSDAQ. This CDR3 has 13 amino acids. The sequenced sample consisted of PBMCs. The sequence was obtained from a human donor in good health (CMV status not recorded). Some clones in this sample may be carry-over from other donors' samples. This chain links TRBV7-4 with TRBJ1-5; perhaps TRBD1 as D (5 bases). The CDR3 protein is CALGRGLGQPQHF. In DNA, the CDR3 is TGTGCCCTGGGAAGGGGCTTGGGTCAGCCCCAGCATTTT.